This is a list of T cell receptor beta chains from one sample in a study of shared clonotypes between healthy human individuals. Assay used: immunoSEQ multiplex PCR; TCRdb lists only in-frame clones, some missing. This table has some 1 million clones, roughly 75% appearing once. Sequencing was performed on memory CD4+ T cells sorted from blood. The receptors were sampled from a man between 18 and 29 years old in good health. Each CDR3 is given with its conserved first and last residue. Each record gives: V gene, CDR3 protein.

>TRBV6-1
CASMGTGAWNEQYF
>TRBV28
CASSFTHLGQGDTEAFF
>TRBV19
CASSMGPKTGSYQPQHF
>TRBV29-1
CSGGELPYNEQFF
>TRBV4-1
CASSQGLTGAYNEQFF
>TRBV11-2
CASSLVNRGALGPIQYF
>TRBV29-1
CSTGDSGNTIYF
>TRBV5-4
CASSNGGSNQPQHF
>TRBV5-5
CASSPGQGAYQPQHF
>TRBV10-2
CASRGLAGGPENNEQFF
>TRBV6-1
CASSVDGLYEQYF
>TRBV6-1
CASGKQSSPTYEQYF
>TRBV30
CASQGSYNSPLHF
>TRBV7-7
CASSIGALLAEAYEQYF
>TRBV7-8
CASSIRPSGAVVTLNQPQHF
>TRBV6-6
CASSPTTGYGYTF
>TRBV9
CASSLRPGLAPQNEQFF
>TRBV20-1
CSVGDLGAQYF
>TRBV10-3
CAIRDSTGGSDTQYF
>TRBV6-6
CASNNRDFSGNTIYF
>TRBV19
CASRMVNTGELFF
>TRBV25-1
CASSETGWGQPQHF
>TRBV28
CASRGQAGREKLFF
>TRBV7-2
CASSSDRAGEQYF
>TRBV18
CASSPQGPTNTGELFF
>TRBV6-1
CASSELGWGIIYGYTF
>TRBV4-1
CASSPREGGETQYF
>TRBV2
CASSEAGKYSGNTIYF
>TRBV30
CAFRLAGGGETQYF
>TRBV30
CAWGPNQETQYF
>TRBV10-3
CAISDGQGLNYGYTF
>TRBV28
CASSLRDRPTPLHF
>TRBV9
CASSVARDAETQYF
>TRBV5-4
CASSFGSGSSYNEQFF
>TRBV19
CASSTTGANTEAFF
>TRBV27
CASSFGLQNTEAFF
>TRBV18
CASSSGVQGNYGYTF